The 16 T cell receptor beta chains given below trace back to one sample, sequenced in a study of shared clonotypes between healthy human individuals. Sequencing was performed with immunoSEQ multiplex PCR; in TCRdb, only in-frame clones are kept and a portion is missing. In the table there are roughly 2,300,000 clones, just under 95% of which are singletons. The sample consisted of naive CD4+ T cells from PBMCs. Subset reported: CD45RA+ positively selected. These receptors originate from a man younger than 35 in good health. Some clones in this sample may be carry-over from other donors' samples.

This rearrangement joins TRBV6-5 to TRBJ1-1, with D uncertain. Germline V CDR1 and CDR2: MNHEY, SVGAGI. V was cut by 4 bases and J by 1 base, with 13 bases left in between. CDR3 length: 15 residues. CDR3 sequence: CASSLRVSGNTEAFF. In DNA form, the CDR3 reads TGTGCCAGCAGTTTACGGGTGTCTGGGAACACTGAAGCTTTCTTT.

V and J are TRBV2 and TRBJ1-2; D unresolved. The CDR3 has 16 amino acids. CDR1 and CDR2 from the germline V gene are SNHLY and FYNNEI. Trimming cost V 1 base and J 5 bases, with 17 bases left between them. The CDR3 DNA sequence: TGTGCCAGCAGTGAAGTGAACACCCGGGTAGGGTATGGCTACACCTTC. This gives the protein CASSEVNTRVGYGYTF. Filled out from reference TRBV2 and TRBJ1-2, the complete variable domain reads EPEVTQTPSHQVTQMGQEVILRCVPISNHLYFYWYRQILGQKVEFLVSFYNNEISEKSEIFDDQFSVERPDGSNFTLKIRSTKLEDSAMYFCASSEVNTRVGYGYTFGSGTRLTVV.

The V call is TRBV25-1, the J call TRBJ2-7, with a possible D match to TRBD1 (6 bases). Germline CDR1 is MGHDK and CDR2 is SYGVNS. This CDR3 region has 17 residues. The ends were cut back, 2 bases at V and 0 bases at J, with 17 bases in the middle. Here the CDR3 reads CASSETGGDTLSYEQYF. As DNA, the CDR3 is TGTGCCAGCAGTGAAACTGGTGGGGACACCCTCTCCTACGAGCAGTACTTC.

This chain links TRBV11-1 with TRBJ2-7; D unclear. The CDR3 extends over 13 amino acids. CDR1 is SGHAT, CDR2 FQDESV, per germline (reference sequence). Trimming removed 1 base at V and 3 bases at J, with 7 bases between. The CDR3 DNA follows: TGTGCCAGCAGCTTAGTGGCATTCTACGAGCAGTACTTC. This gives the protein CASSLVAFYEQYF.

With respect to this clone: Other DNA sequences in the sample encode the same CDR3. This CDR3 is CASSIVRGEQPQHF. The CDR3 DNA reads as TGTGCCAGTAGTATTGTCAGGGGGGAACAGCCCCAGCATTTT. The V call is TRBV19, the J call TRBJ1-5; 7 bases align to TRBD1. CDR1 and CDR2 (germline): LNHDA, SQIVND (reference sequence). J was trimmed by 7 bases and V by 3 bases; bases with no gene match: 6. The length of the CDR3 is 14 residues.

The rearrangement joins TRBV12-5 to TRBJ2-5, with 7 nucleotides matching TRBD2. Per germline, CDR1 LGHNT and CDR2 FRNRAP. The V and J ends lost 7 bases and 0 bases, in that order; junction bases with no gene match: 8. This CDR3 is 15 amino acids long. In DNA, the CDR3 is TGTGCTAGTGCCCTCGGGGGGACCTACCAAGAGACCCAGTACTTC. Translated, it gives CASALGGTYQETQYF. Supplemented by reference TRBV12-5 and TRBJ2-5, the full variable domain reads DARVTQTPRHKVTEMGQEVTMRCQPILGHNTVFWYRQTMMQGLELLAYFRNRAPLDDSGMPKDRFSAEMPDATLATLKIQPSEPRDSAVYFCASALGGTYQETQYFGPGTRLLVL.

The chain couples TRBV7-9 to TRBJ1-3; D is unresolved. This CDR3 is 16 amino acids long. V was shortened by 0 bases and J by 4 bases, with 13 bases between the two germline ends. CDR1 is SEHNR and CDR2 is FQNEAQ in the germline V gene (reference sequence). The CDR3 is CASSLALSAAGNTIYF. The CDR3 nucleotides read TGTGCCAGCAGCTTAGCCCTTTCGGCTGCAGGAAACACCATATATTTT.

The rearrangement links TRBV5-6 to TRBJ1-2, with 7 bases lining up with TRBD1. This CDR3 region has 18 residues. With 1 base clipped from V and 8 bases from J, the junction kept 20 bases outside the gene matches. Germline values: CDR1 SGHDT, CDR2 YYEEEE. The CDR3 DNA reads TGTGCCAGCAGCTTGCCTAGCAGGGGGAAACCCTATTCGGTAGGCTACACCTTC. Translated: CASSLPSRGKPYSVGYTF.

V usage is TRBV11-3 and J usage is TRBJ2-1; D is perhaps TRBD1 (5 bases). V was trimmed by 1 base and J by 2 bases, leaving 15 bases between them. Germline V CDR1 and CDR2: SGHNT, YENEEA. This CDR3 has 17 amino acids. The CDR3 nucleotides read TGTGCCAGCAGCTTAGCTGCTGGGGCGAGGACCTACAATGAGCAGTTCTTC. Its translation is CASSLAAGARTYNEQFF. The full variable domain, completed using reference TRBV11-3 and TRBJ2-1, is EAGVVQSPRYKIIEKKQPVAFWCNPISGHNTLYWYLQNLGQGPELLIRYENEEAVDDSQLPKDRFSAERLKGVDSTLKIQPAELGDSAVYLCASSLAAGARTYNEQFFGPGTRLTVL.

This clone was counted a single time. This chain uses TRBV10-3 with TRBJ2-3; 9 bases line up with TRBD1. Germline loops: CDR1 ENHRY, CDR2 SYGVKD. The ends lost 6 bases at V and 4 bases at J; junction bases unmatched: 5. The CDR3 consists of 14 residues. In DNA, the CDR3 is TGTGCCATCAGGACCCGGGACAGGGCAGATACGCAGTATTTT. Translation gives CAIRTRDRADTQYF.

The chain couples TRBV7-2 to TRBJ1-5; D not certain. CDR1 and CDR2 (germline): SGHTA, FQGNSA. The CDR3 loop spans 12 amino acids. Trimming removed 8 bases at V and 1 base at J, with 6 bases between. The DNA of the CDR3 is TGTGCCAGCTGCAGAAGCAATCAGCCCCAGCATTTT. Translating it yields CASCRSNQPQHF.

This rearrangement joins TRBV5-4 to TRBJ2-2; D may be TRBD1 or TRBD2 (5 bases each). This CDR3 contains 16 residues. V was cut by 5 bases and J by 1 base, with 15 bases left in between. The germline gives CDR1 SGHNT, CDR2 YYREEE (reference sequence). Written as DNA, the CDR3 is TGTGCCAGCAGTTGGGGGTGGTCAGGGAACACCGGGGAGCTGTTTTTT. Protein: CASSWGWSGNTGELFF.

The V and J genes are TRBV15 and TRBJ2-7; TRBD2 aligns across 8 bases. This CDR3 is 14 amino acids long. J was trimmed by 7 bases and V by 6 bases; bases with no gene match: 11. The germline CDR1 and CDR2 sequences are LNHNV and YYDKDF (reference sequence). Here the CDR3 DNA reads TGTGCCACCAGTCGGGGGGGCTCTAGGAGGGAGCAGTACTTC. This encodes CATSRGGSRREQYF. Full variable domain (remainder filled in from reference TRBV15 and TRBJ2-7): DAMVIQNPRYQVTQFGKPVTLSCSQTLNHNVMYWYQQKSSQAPKLLFHYYDKDFNNEADTPDNFQSRRPNTSFCFLDIRSPGLGDTAMYLCATSRGGSRREQYFGPGTRLTVT.

As concerns this clone: This sample also contains other DNA sequences that code for the same CDR3. The rearrangement joins TRBV18 to TRBJ2-7; 13 positions match TRBD2. CDR1 and CDR2 from the germline V gene are KGHSH and LQKENI. CDR3 length: 15 residues. J was trimmed by 4 bases and V by 2 bases; bases with no gene match: 2. In DNA, the CDR3 is TGTGCCAGCTCACCAGGGACTAGCGGGATGTACGAGCAGTACTTC. It codes for CASSPGTSGMYEQYF.

This chain links TRBV18 with TRBJ2-1, with a weak D call TRBD2 (5 bases). From germline, CDR1 is KGHSH and CDR2 LQKENI. Trimming took off 3 bases at V and 1 base at J, with 13 bases between the two ends. The CDR3 runs to 16 residues. The CDR3 protein is CASSPGIARSYNEQFF. The CDR3, as DNA: TGTGCCAGCTCACCCGGAATAGCGAGATCCTACAATGAGCAGTTCTTC. The whole variable domain, remainder taken from reference TRBV18 and TRBJ2-1, is NAGVMQNPRHLVRRRGQEARLRCSPMKGHSHVYWYRQLPEEGLKFMVYLQKENIIDESGMPKERFSAEFPKEGPSILRIQQVVRGDSAAYFCASSPGIARSYNEQFFGPGTRLTVL.

The chain combines TRBV30 with TRBJ1-6; the D is unclear. V lost 1 base and J lost 0, with 7 bases in between. The germline V gene has CDR1 GTSNPN and CDR2 SVGIG (reference sequence). This CDR3 spans 15 amino acids. CDR3 nucleotide sequence: TGTGCCTGGAGTGGACTGAGCTCCTATAATTCACCCCTCCACTTT. Protein product: CAWSGLSSYNSPLHF.